This TCR beta chain is from a study of human T cells and chemical hapten exposure. Overall study: TCR yields per sample varied mostly from small pooled library volume differences.

Time point meaning: healthy volunteer bleed at 2 weeks. Researchers extracted total RNA from unfractionated whole blood. The CDR3 is 14 amino acids. V lost 3 bases, J lost 3 bases, and 9 bases lay in between. From germline, CDR1 is MDHEN and CDR2 SYDVKM. Individual cDNA molecules in this library carried unique molecular identifiers. Authors' data handling: Individual samples carried between roughly 23,224 and 690,600 TCRs, with 95,638 as the median. TCRdb processed the RACE reads anew with MiXCR; each CDR3 protein has one entry. The V and J calls and clone size are TCRdb's, not the authors'. This table has around 31,000 distinct CDR3 sequences, about 7.2% appearing once.

Sequenced input: whole blood. This sequence was found in a human donor in good health. Some clones in this sample may be carry-over from other donors' samples. The gene calls are TRBV28 and TRBJ1-5; tentative D call: TRBD1 (6 bases). The CDR3 region has the DNA TGTGCCAGCAGTTTCGACAGGAACAATCAGCCCCAGCATTTT. Protein: CASSFDRNNQPQHF.